A single sample is the source of the 19 T cell receptor beta chains below, sequenced in a study of OX40 agonist ivuxolimab in advanced cancers. Method: immunoSEQ multiplex PCR; TCRdb's copy keeps in-frame clones and lacks some. The sample contains 57,000 or so clones, 80% to 85% of which appear only once. This specimen consisted of CD4+ or CD8+ T cells sorted from blood, obtained in a trial of the OX40 agonist ivuxolimab. The source is an adult with an advanced solid tumor such as melanoma, head and neck, liver or kidney cancer.

V is TRBV4-3 and J is TRBJ2-6; D gene unclear. V lost 1 base and J 4 bases, leaving 5 bases between the germline ends. The CDR3 is 14 amino acids. Germline lookup yields CDR1 LGHNA and CDR2 YSLEER. The CDR3 DNA reads as TGCGCCAGCAGCCAAGCCACCGGGGCCAACGTCCTGACTTTC. Its translation: CASSQATGANVLTF.

V gene TRBV30 combines with J gene TRBJ2-1; 14 bases match TRBD2. The V segment lost 5 bases and the J segment 6 bases; nucleotides outside the gene matches: 9. The CDR3 loop spans 16 amino acids. Looked up from germline, CDR1 is GTSNPN and CDR2 is SVGIG (reference sequence). CDR3 bases: TGTGCCTGGGACGGGGGGACTAGCGGGGGCCCCAATGAGCAGTTCTTC. It translates to CAWDGGTSGGPNEQFF. The full variable domain, rest sourced from reference TRBV30 and TRBJ2-1, is SQTIHQWPATLVQPVGSPLSLECTVEGTSNPNLYWYRQAAGRGLQLLFYSVGIGQISSEVPQNLSASRPQDRQFILSSKKLLLSDSGFYLCAWDGGTSGGPNEQFFGPGTRLTVL.

V and J are TRBV18 and TRBJ1-3; D gene unclear. CDR1 and CDR2 (germline): KGHSH, LQKENI. V dropped 0 bases and J dropped 0 bases, with 9 bases sitting between them. The CDR3 runs to 16 residues. The CDR3 is CASSPPHTISGNTIYF. The CDR3 bases are TGTGCCAGCTCACCACCTCATACTATCTCTGGAAACACCATATATTTT. The variable domain in full, completed from reference TRBV18 and TRBJ1-3, reads NAGVMQNPRHLVRRRGQEARLRCSPMKGHSHVYWYRQLPEEGLKFMVYLQKENIIDESGMPKERFSAEFPKEGPSILRIQQVVRGDSAAYFCASSPPHTISGNTIYFGEGSWLTVV.

V usage is TRBV7-2 and J usage is TRBJ1-6, with TRBD1 as a possible D gene (5 bases). The CDR3 has 13 residues. Between the trimmed V and J ends, which lost 4 bases and 9 bases, there was a span of 10 bases. Germline values: CDR1 SGHTA, CDR2 FQGNSA. In DNA, the CDR3 is TGTGCCAGCAGCTCGGGGACTTCTTCACCCCTCCACTTT. Its translation is CASSSGTSSPLHF.

CDR3 residues: CASRPGQGAQGYTF. DNA for the CDR3: TGCGCCAGCAGGCCCGGACAGGGGGCACAGGGCTACACCTTC. The J gene is TRBJ1-2, the V gene TRBV5-1; 11 bases line up with TRBD1. CDR3 size: 14 residues. Germline CDR1 reads SGHRS; CDR2 reads YFSETQ. The V gene end was trimmed by 5 bases and the J gene end by 8 bases; junction bases not matched to a gene: 8.

J is TRBJ1-4 and V is TRBV15; D ambiguous. Germline-derived CDR1 and CDR2 are LNHNV and YYDKDF (reference sequence). The CDR3 consists of 16 residues. V was clipped by 1 base and J by 7 bases, with 16 bases between them. The CDR3 coding sequence is TGTGCCACCAGCAGAGCTCCCGGGCCAGTGAGTGAAAAACTGTTTTTT. As protein: CATSRAPGPVSEKLFF.

The rearrangement uses TRBV7-9 and TRBJ2-1; 7 nucleotides match TRBD2. From germline, CDR1 is SEHNR and CDR2 FQNEAQ (reference sequence). The V and J ends lost 0 bases and 7 bases, in that order; junction bases with no gene match: 6. The CDR3 spans 15 residues. DNA for the CDR3: TGTGCCAGCAGCTTAGCCTCGGGAGGACGGAATGAGCAGTTCTTC. Protein sequence: CASSLASGGRNEQFF.

The V call is TRBV19, the J call TRBJ1-2, with D hard to call. The germline V gene encodes CDR1 LNHDA and CDR2 SQIVND (reference sequence). V lost 7 bases, J lost 6 bases, and 15 bases lay in between. The CDR3 sequence is 13 residues long. The CDR3 is CASNERPSNGYTF. CDR3 sequence (DNA): TGTGCCAGTAACGAAAGGCCGTCTAATGGCTACACCTTC.

This clone has a single count. This chain connects TRBV29-1 to TRBJ1-1; D gene ambiguous. The CDR3 extends over 12 amino acids. V was pared by 4 bases and J by 1 base, with 7 bases between. Germline V gene data show CDR1 as SQVTM and CDR2 as ANQGSEA. The CDR3 sequence: CSVVPQNTEAFF. DNA of the CDR3: TGCAGCGTTGTCCCACAGAACACTGAAGCTTTCTTT.

In its sample, this clone was seen once. The CDR3 coding sequence is TGTGCCTGGAGTGAAGGGCTAGCGGAATACAATGAGCAGTTCTTC. Protein sequence: CAWSEGLAEYNEQFF. The rearrangement links TRBV30 to TRBJ2-1, with 7 bases aligning to TRBD2. V lost 1 base and J lost 4; bases outside the gene matches: 7. The CDR3 runs to 15 residues. CDR1 is GTSNPN, CDR2 SVGIG, per germline (reference sequence).

Only one count was recorded for this clone. The J gene is TRBJ2-1, the V gene TRBV30; D might be TRBD2 (7 bases). The CDR3 is made up of 19 amino acids. V shed 0 bases and J shed 2 bases, with 23 bases lying between them. CDR1 GTSNPN and CDR2 SVGIG come from the germline V gene (reference sequence). The CDR3 loop reads CAWSVHGGGLIRTYNEQFF. Written as DNA, the CDR3 is TGTGCCTGGAGTGTTCATGGGGGGGGCCTAATTCGGACCTACAATGAGCAGTTCTTC.

V gene TRBV19 combines with J gene TRBJ2-1; D tentatively fits TRBD1 or TRBD2 (7 bases each). Trimming removed 7 bases at V and 6 bases at J, with 25 bases between. This CDR3 spans 17 amino acids. The germline CDR1 and CDR2 sequences are LNHDA and SQIVND (reference sequence). CDR3 DNA sequence: TGTGCCAGTACCCCGAGGGGGCGGGGGCGAGCCGGCAATGAGCAGTTCTTC. It encodes CASTPRGRGRAGNEQFF. Complete variable domain (other parts from reference TRBV19 and TRBJ2-1): DGGITQSPKYLFRKEGQNVTLSCEQNLNHDAMYWYRQDPGQGLRLIYYSQIVNDFQKGDIAEGYSVSREKKESFPLTVTSAQKNPTAFYLCASTPRGRGRAGNEQFFGPGTRLTVL.

V gene TRBV18 combines with J gene TRBJ2-5, with no clear D. Trimming pared 0 bases from V and 4 bases from J, leaving 15 bases between. Germline assignment: CDR1 KGHSH and CDR2 LQKENI. This CDR3 contains 16 residues. The CDR3 coding sequence is TGTGCCAGCTCACCACCTTCTCTGCTTGGTCGAGAGACCCAGTACTTC. It yields the protein CASSPPSLLGRETQYF.

This clone has only one observation. V gene TRBV4-1 combines with J gene TRBJ1-1; TRBD1 is a possible D gene (5 bases). Trimming removed 4 bases at V and 2 bases at J, with 17 bases between. Germline V gene lookup returns CDR1 MGHRA and CDR2 YSYEKL. The CDR3 totals 16 residues. Written as DNA, the CDR3 is TGCGCCAGCAGCCTTACGACCGGGACGGCTAACACTGAAGCTTTCTTT. Amino acid sequence: CASSLTTGTANTEAFF.

This clone was recorded once. The V and J genes are TRBV7-9 and TRBJ2-2; 7 nucleotides line up with TRBD1. Germline CDR1 is SEHNR and CDR2 is FQNEAQ (reference sequence). The CDR3 consists of 15 residues. With 1 base clipped from V and 2 bases from J, the junction kept 1 base outside the gene matches. CDR3 coding DNA: TGTGCCAGCAGCTTAGGACAGGGTAACACCGGGGAGCTGTTTTTT. The encoded protein is CASSLGQGNTGELFF.

This CDR3 reads CAWSVLAGELFF. In nucleotides, the CDR3 is TGTGCCTGGAGTGTATTAGCCGGGGAGCTGTTTTTT. This sequence joins TRBV30 and TRBJ2-2; D unresolved. In germline, CDR1 is GTSNPN, CDR2 SVGIG (reference sequence). V lost 0 bases and J 6 bases, leaving 5 bases between the germline ends. This CDR3 comprises 12 residues.

This rearrangement joins TRBV5-1 to TRBJ1-1; tentative D call: TRBD1 (6 bases). Germline V gene data show CDR1 as SGHRS and CDR2 as YFSETQ. This CDR3 spans 14 amino acids. The V and J ends lost 4 bases and 2 bases respectively, with 12 bases between them. The DNA of the CDR3 is TGCGCCAGCAGCCAGACAGGTAAAAACACTGAAGCTTTCTTT. This encodes CASSQTGKNTEAFF.

This chain links TRBV4-3 with TRBJ1-2, with D perhaps matching TRBD1 (5 bases). Germline-derived CDR1 and CDR2 are LGHNA and YSLEER. The CDR3 extends over 14 amino acids. The V and J ends lost 2 bases and 5 bases respectively, with 12 bases between them. The CDR3 DNA sequence: TGCGCCAGCAGCCAAAGCCGACAGACTTATGGCTACACCTTC. It codes for CASSQSRQTYGYTF.

The J gene is TRBJ2-2, the V gene TRBV28; 9 positions agree with TRBD2. The junction had 15 bases not matched to a gene; V was cut back by 5 bases and J by 2 bases. This CDR3 has 19 residues. Per the germline V gene, CDR1 is MDHEN and CDR2 is SYDVKM. CDR3 sequence: CASSAHGVGTSSNTGELFF. The CDR3, as DNA: TGTGCCAGCAGTGCTCACGGCGTAGGGACTAGCAGCAACACCGGGGAGCTGTTTTTT. Drawing the rest from reference TRBV28 and TRBJ2-2, the complete variable domain is DVKVTQSSRYLVKRTGEKVFLECVQDMDHENMFWYRQDPGLGLRLIYFSYDVKMKEKGDIPEGYSVSREKKERFSLILESASTNQTSMYLCASSAHGVGTSSNTGELFFGEGSRLTVL.